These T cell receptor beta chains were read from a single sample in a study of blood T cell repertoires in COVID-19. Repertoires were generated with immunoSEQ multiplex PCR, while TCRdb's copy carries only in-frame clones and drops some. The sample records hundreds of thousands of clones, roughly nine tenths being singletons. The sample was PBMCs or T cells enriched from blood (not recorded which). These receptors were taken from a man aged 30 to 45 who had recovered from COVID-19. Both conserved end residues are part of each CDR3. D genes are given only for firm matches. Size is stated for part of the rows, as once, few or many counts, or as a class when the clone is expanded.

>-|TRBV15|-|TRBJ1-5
CATSSKLSNQPQHF
TGTGCCACCAGCAGCAAACTTAGCAATCAGCCCCAGCATTTT
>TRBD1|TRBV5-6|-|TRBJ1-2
CASSFRQGYYTF
TGTGCCAGCAGCTTTCGACAGGGGTACTACACCTTC
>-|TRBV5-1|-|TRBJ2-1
CASSLGGEYNEQFF
TGCGCCAGCAGCTTGGGCGGGGAATACAATGAGCAGTTCTTC
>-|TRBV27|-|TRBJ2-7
CARAGGQPYEQYF
TGTGCCAGGGCGGGGGGACAGCCCTACGAGCAGTACTTC
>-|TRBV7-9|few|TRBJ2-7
CASSVPRRSGYEQYF
TGTGCCAGCAGCGTTCCCCGTCGGTCCGGCTACGAGCAGTACTTC
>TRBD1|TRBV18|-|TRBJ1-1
CASSLGTGGSWVAEAFF
TGTGCCAGCTCACTCGGGACAGGGGGCTCATGGGTGGCTGAAGCTTTCTTT
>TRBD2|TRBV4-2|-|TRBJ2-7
CASSQGLPGLGLAEQYF
TGTGCCAGCAGCCAAGGATTACCGGGACTAGGGTTAGCCGAGCAGTACTTC
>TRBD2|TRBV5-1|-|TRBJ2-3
CASSLEGTSGRGTDTQYF
TGCGCCAGCAGCTTGGAAGGGACTAGCGGGAGAGGCACAGATACGCAGTATTTT
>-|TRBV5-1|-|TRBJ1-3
CASSPLSGNTIYF
TGCGCCAGCAGCCCTCTCTCTGGAAACACCATATATTTT
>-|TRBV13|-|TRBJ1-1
CASSLARKDNLNTEAFF
TGTGCCAGCAGCTTAGCTCGTAAGGACAACCTGAACACTGAAGCTTTCTTT
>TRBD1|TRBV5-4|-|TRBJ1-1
CASSVQGYTEAFF
TGTGCCAGCAGCGTACAGGGGTACACTGAAGCTTTCTTT
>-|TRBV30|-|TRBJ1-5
CAWSRQDHQPQHF
TGTGCCTGGAGTCGACAGGATCATCAGCCCCAGCATTTT
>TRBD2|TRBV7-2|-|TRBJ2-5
CASSLVLAGGPTGETQYF
TGTGCCAGCAGCTTAGTCCTAGCGGGAGGGCCAACGGGAGAGACCCAGTACTTC
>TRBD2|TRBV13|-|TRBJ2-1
CASSVGTSGYNEQFF
TGTGCCAGCAGCGTCGGGACTAGCGGCTACAATGAGCAGTTCTTC
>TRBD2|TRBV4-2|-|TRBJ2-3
CASSQGLAGLKARTQYF
TGTGCCAGCAGCCAGGGACTAGCGGGCCTTAAGGCACGAACGCAGTATTTT
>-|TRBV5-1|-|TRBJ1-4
CASSLGEGPGEKLFF
TGCGCCAGCAGCCTGGGGGAGGGCCCGGGCGAAAAACTGTTTTTT
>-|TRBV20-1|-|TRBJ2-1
CSAPGGTEQFF
TGCAGTGCCCCAGGTGGAACTGAGCAGTTCTTC
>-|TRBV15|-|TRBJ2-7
CATSRDQGSYEQYF
TGTGCCACCAGCAGAGATCAGGGGTCCTACGAGCAGTACTTC
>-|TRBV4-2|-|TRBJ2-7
CASSQEKDTSSYEQYF
TGTGCCAGCAGCCAAGAGAAGGACACCAGCTCCTACGAGCAGTACTTC
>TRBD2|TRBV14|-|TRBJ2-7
CASSQDASGAYEQYF
TGTGCCAGCAGCCAAGACGCTAGCGGAGCTTACGAGCAGTACTTC
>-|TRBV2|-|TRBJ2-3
CASSVEFGTDTQYF
TGTGCCAGCAGTGTAGAGTTCGGCACAGATACGCAGTATTTT
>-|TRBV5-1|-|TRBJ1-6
CASSLIGQDNSPLHF
TGCGCCAGCAGCTTGATTGGCCAAGATAATTCACCCCTCCACTTT
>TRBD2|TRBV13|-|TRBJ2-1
CASSGGSSYNEQFF
TGTGCCAGCAGCGGCGGGAGCTCCTACAATGAGCAGTTCTTC
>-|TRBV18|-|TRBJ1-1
CASSETRSSTEAFF
TGTGCCAGCTCAGAAACCCGGAGTTCCACTGAAGCTTTCTTT
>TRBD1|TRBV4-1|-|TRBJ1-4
CASSQRGDRVGEKLFF
TGCGCCAGCAGCCAAAGAGGGGACAGGGTGGGCGAAAAACTGTTTTTT
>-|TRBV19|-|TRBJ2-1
CASTPGFPYNEQFF
TGTGCCAGTACACCCGGGTTCCCCTACAATGAGCAGTTCTTC
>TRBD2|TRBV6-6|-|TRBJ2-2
CATLAGAILGELFF
TGTGCCACCCTAGCGGGAGCGATTCTCGGGGAGCTGTTTTTT
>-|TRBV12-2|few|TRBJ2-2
CASRLARRDFGAGELFF
TGTGCAAGTCGCTTAGCTCGACGGGACTTTGGGGCCGGGGAGCTGTTTTTT
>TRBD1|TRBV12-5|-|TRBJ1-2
CASGFSTGGYGYTF
TGTGCTAGTGGTTTCTCCACAGGGGGCTATGGCTACACCTTC
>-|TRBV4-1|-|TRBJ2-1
CASSQVYLGVRRNEQFF
TGCGCCAGCAGCCAAGTGTATTTGGGAGTCCGCCGTAATGAGCAGTTCTTC
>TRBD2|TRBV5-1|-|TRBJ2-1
CASSARVASGPSYNEQFF
TGCGCCAGCAGCGCGCGGGTGGCTAGCGGGCCTTCCTACAATGAGCAGTTCTTC
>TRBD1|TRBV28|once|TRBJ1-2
CASSLLGTGLGGYTF
TGTGCCAGCAGTTTACTTGGGACAGGGTTGGGTGGCTACACCTTC
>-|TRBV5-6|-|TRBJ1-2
CASSLGPDYGYTF
TGTGCCAGCAGCTTGGGTCCAGACTATGGCTACACCTTC